A selection of T cell receptor beta chains follows, all from one sample in a study of CD8 T cells in Susac syndrome. TCRdb processed the immunoSEQ multiplex PCR reads anew with MiXCR; each CDR3 protein has one entry. The table shows some 190,000 distinct CDR3 sequences, with approximately 94% occurring only once. Sequencing used CD4+ T cells from PBMCs. These receptors all come from a human donor with Susac syndrome. Both conserved end residues are part of each CDR3. The D gene is left open where the match is weak. Some rows mark clone size as missing; the rest say once, few, many or name a class of expanded clone.

NA,NA,TRBV15,TRBJ2-5,CATSRDRGQGSQETQYF,TGTGCCACCAGCAGAGATAGGGGTCAAGGTTCCCAAGAGACCCAGTACTTC
NA,NA,TRBV20-1,TRBJ2-7,CSARGTAGYEQYF,TGCAGTGCTAGAGGGACAGCAGGCTACGAGCAGTACTTC
TRBD1,NA,TRBV4-3,TRBJ2-3,CASSQDTGTGTDTQYF,TGCGCCAGCAGCCAAGATACCGGGACAGGGACAGATACGCAGTATTTT
NA,NA,TRBV29-1,TRBJ1-2,CSVEVQRAGKDYTF,TGCAGCGTTGAAGTCCAGAGGGCAGGGAAGGACTACACCTTC
NA,NA,TRBV20-1,TRBJ1-2,CSARKVYGYTF,TGCAGTGCTAGAAAGGTCTATGGCTACACCTTC
NA,NA,TRBV10-3,TRBJ2-3,CAISGGTSTDTQYF,TGTGCCATCAGTGGGGGAACTAGCACAGATACGCAGTATTTT
TRBD1,NA,TRBV20-1,TRBJ1-5,CSANRGHGNQPQHF,TGCAGTGCTAACAGGGGGCACGGCAATCAGCCCCAGCATTTT
NA,NA,TRBV20-1,TRBJ1-6,CSARVGGVLDNSPLHF,TGCAGTGCTAGAGTTGGGGGTGTACTGGATAATTCACCCCTCCACTTT
NA,NA,TRBV6-5,TRBJ1-1,CASRGTLDTEAFF,TGTGCCAGCAGGGGGACGTTGGACACTGAAGCTTTCTTT
NA,NA,TRBV6-5,TRBJ2-7,CASSPRRGGYEQYF,TGTGCCAGCAGTCCACGGAGGGGAGGCTACGAGCAGTACTTC
NA,once,TRBV7-7,TRBJ2-2,CASSPTAANTGELFF,TGTGCTAGCAGCCCGACAGCAGCGAACACCGGGGAGCTGTTTTTT
NA,NA,TRBV5-4,TRBJ2-5,CASSLALGSQETQYF,TGTGCCAGCAGCTTGGCTCTTGGCAGCCAAGAGACCCAGTACTTC
NA,NA,TRBV5-6,TRBJ2-2,CASSFRDPTGELFF,TGTGCCAGCAGCTTCCGGGACCCCACCGGGGAGCTGTTTTTT
NA,NA,TRBV7-9,TRBJ2-7,CASSPDGQFYEQYF,TGTGCCAGCAGCCCCGACGGACAGTTCTACGAGCAGTACTTC
NA,NA,TRBV30,TRBJ1-1,CAWLSGQGNTEAFF,TGTGCCTGGTTGAGCGGGCAGGGGAACACTGAAGCTTTCTTT
NA,NA,TRBV10-3,TRBJ2-7,CAISGSPGQGSYEQYF,TGTGCCATCAGTGGATCCCCGGGACAAGGGTCCTACGAGCAGTACTTC
NA,NA,TRBV24-1,TRBJ2-7,CATSDWGEGREQYF,TGTGCCACCAGTGATTGGGGCGAGGGTCGGGAGCAGTACTTC
TRBD1,NA,TRBV19,TRBJ1-6,CASSLQGENSPLHF,TGTGCCAGTAGTCTTCAGGGGGAAAATTCACCCCTCCACTTT
TRBD1,once,TRBV6-6,TRBJ1-1,CAIKTGGALPEAFF,TGTGCCATCAAGACAGGGGGGGCACTACCTGAAGCTTTCTTT
NA,NA,TRBV29-1,TRBJ1-2,CSVHAGGEGYTF,TGCAGCGTCCACGCGGGGGGCGAAGGCTACACCTTC
NA,NA,TRBV9,TRBJ2-3,CASSDHGTPTKTDTQYF,TGTGCCAGCAGCGACCACGGGACACCCACGAAAACAGATACGCAGTATTTT
NA,NA,TRBV7-9,TRBJ2-7,CASSLLQGTDEQYF,TGTGCCAGCAGCTTACTTCAGGGTACCGACGAGCAGTACTTC
TRBD1,NA,TRBV20-1,TRBJ1-2,CSAPKSGTGGFYGYTF,TGCAGTGCCCCGAAATCAGGGACAGGGGGTTTCTATGGCTACACCTTC
TRBD1,NA,TRBV7-9,TRBJ1-5,CASSLGTGTQASPAQHF,TGTGCCAGCAGCTTAGGGACAGGGACCCAGGCAAGCCCGGCCCAGCATTTT
TRBD1,NA,TRBV7-2,TRBJ2-6,CASSLAVGQGHVLTF,TGTGCCAGCAGCTTAGCGGTGGGACAGGGGCACGTCCTGACTTTC
TRBD1,NA,TRBV29-1,TRBJ1-2,CSAGRGRAYGYTF,TGCAGCGCCGGCAGGGGGCGAGCCTATGGCTACACCTTC
TRBD1,NA,TRBV6-1,TRBJ2-6,CASSAKGAPLGANVLTF,TGTGCCAGCAGTGCGAAGGGGGCGCCCCTTGGGGCCAACGTCCTGACTTTC
NA,NA,TRBV7-7,TRBJ1-1,CASSRGRNTEAFF,TGTGCTAGCAGCCGAGGGAGGAACACTGAAGCTTTCTTT
NA,NA,TRBV9,TRBJ2-5,CASSPSQGGATQYF,TGTGCCAGCAGCCCATCACAGGGGGGGGCGACCCAGTACTTC
NA,NA,TRBV18,TRBJ2-7,CASSPLRGPYEQYF,TGTGCCAGCTCACCTCTCCGGGGACCCTACGAGCAGTACTTC
TRBD1,NA,TRBV6-5,TRBJ1-5,CASSYSAGGMSNQPQHF,TGTGCCAGCAGTTACTCTGCAGGGGGGATGAGCAATCAGCCCCAGCATTTT
NA,few,TRBV30,TRBJ2-7,CAWSVRGDEQYF,TGTGCCTGGAGTGTACGAGGGGACGAGCAGTACTTC
NA,NA,TRBV4-2,TRBJ2-5,CASSHDFGERSGETQYF,TGTGCCAGCAGCCATGACTTCGGGGAGAGGTCCGGAGAGACCCAGTACTTC
TRBD1,NA,TRBV9,TRBJ1-1,CASSVKDRDTEAFF,TGTGCCAGCAGCGTAAAGGACAGGGACACTGAAGCTTTCTTT
NA,few,TRBV5-6,TRBJ2-7,CASSLASYEQYF,TGTGCCAGCAGCTTGGCCAGCTACGAGCAGTACTTC
NA,once,TRBV4-3,TRBJ2-3,CASSQDVRALSTDTQYF,TGCGCCAGCAGCCAAGATGTGCGGGCCCTTAGCACAGATACGCAGTATTTT
TRBD1,NA,TRBV27,TRBJ2-5,CASRKQGDAETQYF,TGTGCCAGCAGGAAACAGGGGGATGCGGAGACCCAGTACTTC
TRBD1,NA,TRBV30,TRBJ2-7,CAWSNGQGNSYEQYF,TGTGCCTGGAGTAATGGACAGGGGAATTCCTACGAGCAGTACTTC
NA,NA,TRBV11-2,TRBJ2-7,CASSLVGTPYEQYF,TGTGCCAGCAGCTTAGTAGGGACTCCCTACGAGCAGTACTTC
TRBD1,NA,TRBV3-1,TRBJ2-1,CASSHSDRGSYNEQFF,TGTGCCAGCAGCCATTCGGACAGGGGCAGCTACAATGAGCAGTTCTTC
NA,NA,TRBV4-2,TRBJ1-5,CASSQGNKDQPQHF,TGTGCCAGCAGCCAAGGAAACAAGGATCAGCCCCAGCATTTT
NA,NA,TRBV12-3/TRBV12-4,TRBJ1-5,CASSLNRLSNQPQHF,TGTGCCAGCAGTTTAAACAGGCTTAGCAATCAGCCCCAGCATTTT
NA,few,TRBV7-6,TRBJ2-5,CASSLTLAGTQYF,TGTGCTAGCAGCCTGACCTTAGCCGGGACCCAGTACTTC
NA,NA,TRBV6-2/TRBV6-3,TRBJ2-3,CASSPPSQGDTQYF,TGTGCCAGCAGTCCACCGTCCCAGGGGGATACGCAGTATTTT